This TCR beta chain was recovered during a study of beta chain features in type 1 diabetes listed by TCRdb under 2018. With respect to the entire study: Patients and healthy donors did not differ in mean age, gender distribution, total cell number or subset yield. Across all samples, approximately 100 million sorted cells were examined, and cell number per subset correlated strongly with RNA yield. The study compared TCRB repertoires of sorted circulating CD4+ T cell subsets between recently diagnosed type 1 diabetes patients and matched healthy donors. Whereas all 30 or so donors provided naive and central memory subsets, regulatory and stem cell-like memory subsets were isolated from just 8 patients and about 8 healthy donors.

Study-level results and caveats: PCR may preferentially amplify shorter templates, but because patient and control samples were amplified and corrected together, any resulting skew would affect both groups equally. A moderate but significant shortening of TCRB CDR3 length was observed in type 1 diabetes patients in all four CD4+ subsets. Because cDNA was sequenced instead of genomic DNA, highly expressing activated cells could be over-represented, though the groups showed no difference in activation or CD3 levels. The naive, central memory and regulatory TCRB repertoires appeared to resemble one another more closely among patients than among healthy donors. Because the HLA sub-analyses included only small numbers of individuals, any influence of HLA type on TCRB rearrangement was left unresolved. At VDJ recombination sites, patients with type 1 diabetes made fewer insertions and deleted more nucleotides, a pattern implying thymic rearrangement abnormalities.

Each donor gave one peripheral blood draw, averaging about 100 mL, which was collected into heparinised tubes. A BD FACSAria II was used to sort naive, central memory, regulatory and stem cell-like memory CD4+ T cells with a panel that included CD45RO, CCR7, CD25, CD127, CD95 and CD27. Purity was above 95% for every sorted population. PBMCs were separated immediately by Lymphoprep density gradient centrifugation and were stained directly, without being cultured. To minimize batch effects, samples were stained and sorted in pairs, one healthy donor with one patient per experiment. There are 14 amino acids in the CDR3, from cysteine to phenylalanine inclusive. The DNA shown is the 42-base CDR3, in frame from base 1. Sequences ENHRY (CDR1) and SYGVKD (CDR2) are obtained from the germline V gene. V ends up 6 bases short and J 10 bases short, with an unmatched junction base count of 6. All of the isolated RNA was reverse transcribed with the High Capacity cDNA Reverse Transcription Kit, so expressed TCRB transcripts were sequenced. Deep immunoSEQ sequencing was applied to naive, central memory and regulatory T cell samples, giving an average of about 3.4 million total reads per sample. Sorted cells were lysed in RLT buffer and RNA was extracted with DNase-treated RNeasy Micro or Mini kits, depending on cell number. To prevent cross-contamination, every cell subset was processed on its own, while patient and healthy donor samples were processed together. TCRB sequences were amplified from cDNA with the immunoSEQ multiplex PCR, producing 87-bp fragments spanning the CDR3 region. Amplicons were sequenced on the Illumina HiSeq platform. On the authors' methods: Synthetic template baselines were used to correct PCR bias computationally, reads within Hamming distance 2 were collapsed together, and singletons that could not be merged were discarded. By aligning reads against IMGT, V, D and J genes, CDR3 length, and insertions or deletions at six rearrangement sites were assigned. Within each subset, clonotype counts were normalized to the number of sorted cells before true diversity and Gini coefficients were calculated with the tcR R package. The overlap coefficient, calculated on TCRB nucleotide sequences, was used to quantify repertoire sharing. Out-of-frame TCRB sequences from naive cells were analyzed as a proxy for the pre-selection repertoire. What TCRdb holds here is the immuneACCESS table cut down to in-frame rearrangements. Part of the clones is not present; checked against another copy, under half of the missing clones reflect an unresolved V gene, and the others are unexplained. The V and J calls and clone size come from that table; D and trimming were worked out from the DNA. The sample profile shows about 620,000 clones; roughly 15% of them were found once. The ten largest account for approximately 0.093% of the sample.

A remark on this clone: The clone's antigen remains unknown. No much larger clonotype is one base removed from it; base qualities were not supplied.

The sequence links TRBV10-3 to TRBJ1-6, and 10 junction bases match TRBD1. Sequenced material: naive CD4+ T cells from blood. The label giving this sample's cell subset or site can be read as: true naive CD4+ T cells. The sequence derives from a man aged 18 to 29 in good health. CDR3 reads: CAISPGTGASPLHF. The DNA is as follows: TGTGCCATCAGCCCCGGGACAGGGGCCTCACCCCTCCACTTT.